This T cell receptor (beta chain) emerged from a study of control samples from healthy donors and cancer patients. The CDR3 totals 13 residues. V lost 4 bases, J lost 0 bases, and 9 bases lay in between. The germline CDR1 and CDR2 sequences are SQVTM and ANQGSEA. This table comes from immunoSEQ multiplex PCR, and its TCRdb copy is limited to in-frame clones, with some not included. The repertoire holds 70,000 to 95,000 clones, with 93% as singletons. The material sequenced was PBMCs. The V gene is TRBV29-1, the J gene TRBJ2-5; D call uncertain. The sequence was collected from a woman in her 40s with lung cancer. CDR3 protein: CSVVWQNQETQYF. CDR3 DNA: TGCAGCGTTGTATGGCAGAACCAAGAGACCCAGTACTTC.